This TCR beta chain was identified during a study of Ad26.COV2.S vaccination and SARS-CoV-2 variants. Study-wide background: Ad26.COV2.S, an intramuscular injection, was given once or twice 56 days apart. Study-wide findings and caveats: Spike-specific TCR breadth in vaccine recipients exceeded that seen in placebo recipients.

This table comes from immunoSEQ multiplex PCR, and its TCRdb copy is limited to in-frame clones, with some not included. The table records almost 400,000 clones, 89% of them present only once. Treatment given: roughly 20 received Ad26.COV2.S at low or high dose, single or two shots; 5 received placebo; per-sample allocation not given. The samples were gathered on day 63 after the first injection of vaccine or placebo. This clone was recorded once. Its antigen is unidentified. Specimen: peripheral blood, collected in a trial of Ad26.COV2.S vaccine versus placebo. The sequence derives from a person aged 18-60 years who received the Ad26.COV2.S COVID-19 vaccine or a placebo.

DNA for the CDR3: TGTGCCAGCAGCCGGCTAGCGGGAGGGCCGTCCGGGGAGCTGTTTTTT. It encodes CASSRLAGGPSGELFF. The rearrangement links TRBV7-9 to TRBJ2-2, with 12 positions matching TRBD2. V lost 5 bases to trimming and J lost 6 bases; unmatched junction nucleotides: 7. This CDR3 spans 16 amino acids. From germline, CDR1 is SEHNR and CDR2 FQNEAQ (reference sequence).